These T cell receptor beta chains were read from a single sample in a study of shared T cell receptors in the human thymus. Profiled with immunoSEQ multiplex PCR; TCRdb holds only in-frame clones, not every one. Of approximately 400,000 clones listed, roughly 94% are singletons. The sequenced material came from thymocytes. These receptors were obtained from a human donor. Both conserved end residues are part of each CDR3. The D gene is left open where the match is weak. Clone size is shown for a subset of rows, as once, few, many or a class of expanded clone.

v_gene	abundance	j_gene	d_gene	CDR3aa	CDR3nt
TRBV13	NA	TRBJ1-2	NA	CASSFQGPNYGYTF	TGTGCCAGCAGCTTTCAGGGGCCTAACTATGGCTACACCTTC
TRBV20-1	few	TRBJ1-2	NA	CSASNLSSYTF	TGCAGTGCCTCCAACTTGTCGAGCTACACCTTC
TRBV7-9	NA	TRBJ2-1	NA	CASSLWMGSSYTHNEQFF	TGTGCCAGCAGCTTATGGATGGGTAGCAGCTACACCCACAATGAGCAGTTCTTC
TRBV6-1	NA	TRBJ2-1	TRBD2	CASSEPGLAGPIPGNEQFF	TGTGCCAGCAGTGAACCCGGACTAGCGGGACCCATCCCGGGGAATGAGCAGTTCTTC
TRBV28	NA	TRBJ2-7	NA	CASSPCTDQPYEQYF	TGTGCCAGCAGCCCCTGTACCGATCAGCCCTACGAGCAGTACTTC
TRBV29-1	NA	TRBJ2-1	TRBD1	CSVTGDYNEQFF	TGCAGCGTGACAGGGGATTACAATGAGCAGTTCTTC
TRBV28	once	TRBJ1-3	TRBD1	CASSRDRDSGNTIYF	TGTGCCAGCAGTCGGGACAGGGACTCTGGAAACACCATATATTTT
TRBV4-1	NA	TRBJ2-1	TRBD2	CASSVGAVAGVYNEQFF	TGCGCCAGCAGTGTTGGGGCGGTAGCGGGAGTATACAATGAGCAGTTCTTC
TRBV6-5	NA	TRBJ2-4	NA	CASSPAPRAKNIQYF	TGTGCCAGCAGTCCCGCCCCTCGAGCCAAAAACATTCAGTACTTC
TRBV15	few	TRBJ1-2	TRBD1	CATSITGGDDGYTF	TGTGCCACCAGCATCACAGGGGGCGATGATGGCTACACCTTC
TRBV27	NA	TRBJ2-7	NA	CANRSYEQYF	TGTGCCAACCGATCCTACGAGCAGTACTTC
TRBV9	NA	TRBJ1-1	NA	CASSVQGHGTEAFF	TGTGCCAGCAGCGTACAGGGACACGGCACTGAAGCTTTCTTT
TRBV11-1	NA	TRBJ2-1	NA	CASSLSRAGAPYNEQFF	TGTGCCAGCAGCCTAAGTCGAGCAGGGGCACCCTACAATGAGCAGTTCTTC
TRBV28	NA	TRBJ1-5	NA	CASSSGTSNQPQHF	TGTGCCAGCAGTTCCGGGACCAGCAATCAGCCCCAGCATTTT
TRBV11-2	NA	TRBJ2-1	NA	CASSSDGLPKRHNEQFF	TGTGCCAGCAGCTCAGACGGGCTACCAAAGCGTCACAATGAGCAGTTCTTC
TRBV2	NA	TRBJ2-7	TRBD2	CASRRQRDFSYEQYF	TGTGCCAGCAGGCGCCAGCGGGACTTCTCCTACGAGCAGTACTTC
TRBV19	once	TRBJ2-5	TRBD2	CASSGTSAKILVQETQYF	TGTGCCAGTAGTGGAACTAGCGCTAAGATCCTGGTCCAAGAGACCCAGTACTTC
TRBV27	NA	TRBJ1-1	NA	CASMPQGFRGMNTEAFF	TGTGCCAGCATGCCCCAGGGTTTCCGGGGGATGAACACTGAAGCTTTCTTT
TRBV6-5	NA	TRBJ2-1	NA	CASSPRKVREQFF	TGTGCCAGCAGCCCCCGTAAAGTTCGGGAGCAGTTCTTC
TRBV5-1	NA	TRBJ2-7	TRBD2	CASRRFLAGPYEQYF	TGCGCCAGCAGACGTTTTCTAGCGGGCCCCTACGAGCAGTACTTC
TRBV19	NA	TRBJ2-6	TRBD2	CASSTPAGDSGANVLTF	TGTGCCAGTAGTACGCCAGCGGGAGACTCTGGGGCCAACGTCCTGACTTTC
TRBV27	NA	TRBJ2-7	NA	CAATDSTTGEQYF	TGTGCCGCAACGGACAGCACCACAGGCGAGCAGTACTTC
TRBV9	NA	TRBJ2-3	TRBD2	CASSVVEGEGAGVEDTQYF	TGTGCCAGCAGCGTAGTAGAGGGAGAGGGAGCGGGAGTAGAAGATACGCAGTATTTT
TRBV10-2	once	TRBJ2-7	TRBD2	CAGNVAGPPYEQYF	TGCGCCGGCAACGTAGCGGGGCCTCCCTACGAGCAGTACTTC
TRBV5-5	NA	TRBJ1-1	NA	CASSLRALNTEAFF	TGTGCCAGCAGCCTCAGGGCCCTGAACACTGAAGCTTTCTTT
TRBV7-8	NA	TRBJ2-1	TRBD2	CASSRRGGPYNEQFF	TGTGCCAGCAGCAGGCGGGGGGGGCCCTACAATGAGCAGTTCTTC
TRBV28	NA	TRBJ1-1	TRBD1	CASSLKGARTEAFF	TGTGCCAGCAGTTTGAAGGGGGCGCGGACTGAAGCTTTCTTT
TRBV2	NA	TRBJ2-7	NA	CASSSDSFYEQYF	TGTGCCAGCAGTAGCGACAGTTTTTACGAGCAGTACTTC
TRBV2	NA	TRBJ2-7	TRBD2	CASSGLAGSYEQYF	TGTGCCAGCAGCGGACTAGCGGGAAGCTACGAGCAGTACTTC
TRBV12-5	NA	TRBJ1-1	NA	CASGSKPTEAFF	TGTGCTAGTGGTTCTAAACCCACTGAAGCTTTCTTT
TRBV5-1	NA	TRBJ2-1	TRBD2	CASSWHTTSGADNEQFF	TGCGCCAGCAGCTGGCACACGACTAGCGGAGCAGACAATGAGCAGTTCTTC
TRBV5-4	NA	TRBJ2-7	NA	CASSRESSSYEQYF	TGTGCCAGCAGCCGTGAAAGCTCTTCCTACGAGCAGTACTTC
TRBV19	NA	TRBJ1-2	TRBD1	CASSGRDRVYGYTF	TGTGCCAGTAGTGGCCGGGACAGGGTCTATGGCTACACCTTC
TRBV27	NA	TRBJ2-7	NA	CASSLGQAPYEQYF	TGTGCCAGCAGTTTAGGGCAGGCCCCCTACGAGCAGTACTTC
TRBV19	NA	TRBJ2-3	TRBD2	CASSLSTKGLVERHTQYF	TGTGCCAGTAGTCTAAGTACAAAGGGACTAGTCGAAAGGCATACGCAGTATTTT
TRBV6-5	NA	TRBJ2-7	TRBD2	CASSARLAGVYEQYF	TGTGCCAGCAGTGCCCGACTAGCGGGAGTCTACGAGCAGTACTTC
TRBV27	NA	TRBJ2-1	NA	CASSLSYNEQFF	TGTGCCAGCAGTTTGTCCTACAATGAGCAGTTCTTC
TRBV27	NA	TRBJ2-3	NA	CASSLRLGQAVSEEVGDTQYF	TGTGCCAGCAGTTTACGTTTGGGGCAGGCTGTATCAGAGGAGGTGGGAGATACGCAGTATTTT
TRBV5-3	NA	TRBJ2-7	NA	CASSLKLRLSYEQYF	TGTGCCAGCAGCTTGAAGTTGAGACTATCCTACGAGCAGTACTTC